Described below is a single T cell receptor beta chain sequence and its context. This record comes from a study of blood T cell repertoires in COVID-19. As for the study in general: Samples came from the United States, Italy and Spain, spanning acute and convalescent COVID-19. T cells, B-cell-depleted T cells, or PBMCs provided the cDNA or gDNA that served as material.

Sequencing used immunoSEQ multiplex PCR; TCRdb keeps in-frame clones, though not all of them. The table has some 41,000 clones, about four fifths seen once; the top ten hold less than 40%. Germline V gene lookup returns CDR1 MDHEN and CDR2 SYDVKM. CDR3 size: 15 residues. V lost 2 bases and J lost 11; bases outside the gene matches: 14. The TCR sequence derives from a middle-aged man with active or convalescent COVID-19. The chain employs TRBV28 and TRBJ1-1; 7 positions match TRBD1. The sample consisted of peripheral blood. The CDR3 DNA is TGTGCCAGCAGTTTAGTGGACAGGTTTCTTCGGGGGGCTTTCTTT. Its protein product is CASSLVDRFLRGAFF.